This TCR beta chain emerged from a study of blood T cell repertoires in COVID-19. Overall study context: PBMCs, B-cell-depleted T cells, or T cells were the source of the cDNA or gDNA that made up the material.

In the original processing: Counts of nucleated cells, estimated from reference gene primer amplification, were obtained. Profiling relied on immunoSEQ multiplex PCR, and the TCRdb table lists in-frame clones only, not all of them. V, J and clone size are those of that table, while D and trimming were read from the DNA. In the table there are 130,000 to 150,000 clones, approximately 85% of which are singletons. This CDR3 spans 16 amino acids. V lost 5 bases and J lost 2; bases outside the gene matches: 7. The germline V gene has CDR1 SGHTA and CDR2 FQGTGA. This clone is medium-sized within its sample.

V and J are TRBV7-3 and TRBJ2-5; 11 nucleotides agree with TRBD2. Material for sequencing was peripheral blood. The TCR sequence derives from a woman aged 60-75 years with COVID-19, enrolled during active disease. The CDR3 DNA sequence: TGTGCCAGCAGCCTCCTCGGGACTAGCGGACAAGAGACCCAGTACTTC. Translation: CASSLLGTSGQETQYF.